These T cell receptor beta chains were read from a single sample in a study of blood T cell repertoires in COVID-19. TCRdb's table, derived via immunoSEQ multiplex PCR, lists solely in-frame clones and lacks some. This table has about 150,000 clones, 80% to 90% appearing once. The sample comprised peripheral blood. The receptors stem from a woman in her seventies who had recovered from COVID-19. CDR3s include the opening cysteine and the closing phenylalanine or tryptophan. The order of the fields is clone size, V gene, J gene, D gene, CDR3 DNA, CDR3 protein. D genes are given only for firm matches. Clone size is not always given. Where it is, it says once, few, many or a class for expanded clones.

clone size: once
V gene: TRBV5-8
J gene: TRBJ2-3
D gene: TRBD2
CDR3 DNA: TGTGCCAGCAGCTTGGCCCTTAACGGGGGGTCCGTGGATACGCAGTATTTT
CDR3 protein: CASSLALNGGSVDTQYF

clone size: -
V gene: TRBV4-3
J gene: TRBJ2-3
D gene: TRBD1
CDR3 DNA: TGCGCCAGCAGCTCCCGGGACAGGGGCACAGATACGCAGTATTTT
CDR3 protein: CASSSRDRGTDTQYF

clone size: -
V gene: TRBV4-3
J gene: TRBJ2-3
D gene: TRBD2
CDR3 DNA: TGCGCCAGCAGCCAAGACGCAGCGGGAGGGGTGGGGCAGTATTTT
CDR3 protein: CASSQDAAGGVGQYF

clone size: -
V gene: TRBV12-3/TRBV12-4
J gene: TRBJ1-1
D gene: -
CDR3 DNA: TGTGCCAGCAGTTTAGGCGGGAACACTGAAGCTTTCTTT
CDR3 protein: CASSLGGNTEAFF

clone size: -
V gene: TRBV30
J gene: TRBJ2-6
D gene: -
CDR3 DNA: TGTGCCTGGAGTGTTACTGGGGCCAACGTCCTGACTTTC
CDR3 protein: CAWSVTGANVLTF

clone size: -
V gene: TRBV6-5
J gene: TRBJ1-5
D gene: -
CDR3 DNA: TGTGCCAGCAGCCCGGGCCCCAGGGATCAGCCCCAGCATTTT
CDR3 protein: CASSPGPRDQPQHF

clone size: -
V gene: TRBV5-1
J gene: TRBJ2-1
D gene: TRBD2
CDR3 DNA: TGCGCCAGCACCCAGACTAGCGGGGTTCCCTCCTACAATGAGCAGTTCTTC
CDR3 protein: CASTQTSGVPSYNEQFF

clone size: few
V gene: TRBV10-1
J gene: TRBJ1-1
D gene: TRBD1
CDR3 DNA: TGCGCCAGCAGTGGGGGACAGGCGAACACTGAAGCTTTCTTT
CDR3 protein: CASSGGQANTEAFF

clone size: -
V gene: TRBV24-1
J gene: TRBJ2-1
D gene: TRBD2
CDR3 DNA: TGTGCCACCAGTGATCCAGGGACTAGCGGGGGGAATGAGCAGTTCTTC
CDR3 protein: CATSDPGTSGGNEQFF

clone size: -
V gene: TRBV5-1
J gene: TRBJ2-1
D gene: TRBD2
CDR3 DNA: TGCGCCAGCAGCCTATGGCGGGAGACCTACAATGAGCAGTTCTTC
CDR3 protein: CASSLWRETYNEQFF

clone size: -
V gene: TRBV19
J gene: TRBJ2-7
D gene: TRBD1
CDR3 DNA: TGTGCCACCGCGGACAGGGGGCCGTACGAGCAGTACTTC
CDR3 protein: CATADRGPYEQYF

clone size: -
V gene: TRBV7-8
J gene: TRBJ2-2
D gene: TRBD1
CDR3 DNA: TGTGCCAGCAGCTTAGAGGCAGGGGGCACCGGGGAGCTGTTTTTT
CDR3 protein: CASSLEAGGTGELFF

clone size: -
V gene: TRBV5-5
J gene: TRBJ2-4
D gene: TRBD2
CDR3 DNA: TGTGCCAGCAGGCGGGGGGCTTTTGCCAAAAACATTCAGTACTTC
CDR3 protein: CASRRGAFAKNIQYF

clone size: once
V gene: TRBV7-3
J gene: TRBJ2-6
D gene: -
CDR3 DNA: TGTGCCAGCAGCTTAATGGGGGGCAACGTCCTGACTTTC
CDR3 protein: CASSLMGGNVLTF

clone size: once
V gene: TRBV12-5
J gene: TRBJ2-3
D gene: TRBD2
CDR3 DNA: TGTGCTAGTGGTTCCGGGGTAGCGGGCATAGGGACAGATACGCAGTATTTT
CDR3 protein: CASGSGVAGIGTDTQYF

clone size: -
V gene: TRBV5-4
J gene: TRBJ1-1
D gene: -
CDR3 DNA: TGTGCCAGCAGCCCCAGGTCTGCGAACACTGAAGCTTTCTTT
CDR3 protein: CASSPRSANTEAFF

clone size: once
V gene: TRBV7-9
J gene: TRBJ1-1
D gene: -
CDR3 DNA: TGTGCCAGCAGCTGGGCAGGGGAATGGGCTTTCTTT
CDR3 protein: CASSWAGEWAFF

clone size: -
V gene: TRBV28
J gene: TRBJ2-1
D gene: TRBD2
CDR3 DNA: TGTGCCAGCAGTCCCCCGTCTAGCGGGAGGTATGAGCAGTTCTTC
CDR3 protein: CASSPPSSGRYEQFF

clone size: once
V gene: TRBV4-2
J gene: TRBJ1-5
D gene: -
CDR3 DNA: TGTGCCAGCAGCCTGGAGGGAGGGACCAATCAGCCCCAGCATTTT
CDR3 protein: CASSLEGGTNQPQHF

clone size: -
V gene: TRBV3-1/TRBV3-2
J gene: TRBJ2-1
D gene: TRBD1
CDR3 DNA: TGTGCCAGCAGCCAAGATTTCGGTGGGACAGGGTCCTACAATGAGCAGTTCTTC
CDR3 protein: CASSQDFGGTGSYNEQFF

clone size: -
V gene: TRBV5-4
J gene: TRBJ2-3
D gene: -
CDR3 DNA: TGTGCCAGCAGCCCCGAGGTCCGACGGGCAGATACGCAGTATTTT
CDR3 protein: CASSPEVRRADTQYF

clone size: -
V gene: TRBV10-3
J gene: TRBJ1-5
D gene: -
CDR3 DNA: TGTGCCATCGGGTCCTCGGGTCAGCCCCAGCATTTT
CDR3 protein: CAIGSSGQPQHF

clone size: -
V gene: TRBV19
J gene: TRBJ1-1
D gene: -
CDR3 DNA: TGTGCCACTAGGGACACCGTGAACACTGAAGCTTTCTTT
CDR3 protein: CATRDTVNTEAFF

clone size: -
V gene: TRBV30
J gene: TRBJ2-5
D gene: -
CDR3 DNA: TGTGCCTGGAGTCTGCTAGACGAAGAGACCCAGTACTTC
CDR3 protein: CAWSLLDEETQYF

clone size: -
V gene: TRBV6-5
J gene: TRBJ1-5
D gene: TRBD1
CDR3 DNA: TGTGCCAGCAGCGCCAGGGGGCGCGATCAGCCCCAGCATTTT
CDR3 protein: CASSARGRDQPQHF

clone size: few
V gene: TRBV9
J gene: TRBJ1-1
D gene: TRBD1
CDR3 DNA: TGTGCCAGCAGCCCGGACAGGGGGCAGGTGGGTACTGAAGCTTTCTTT
CDR3 protein: CASSPDRGQVGTEAFF

clone size: few
V gene: TRBV5-6
J gene: TRBJ2-3
D gene: -
CDR3 DNA: TGTGCCAGCAGCTTGGGAGGGACAGATACGCAGTATTTT
CDR3 protein: CASSLGGTDTQYF

clone size: few
V gene: TRBV3-1/TRBV3-2
J gene: TRBJ1-5
D gene: -
CDR3 DNA: TGTGCCAGCAGCCAGGGGGACTGGCCCCAGCATTTT
CDR3 protein: CASSQGDWPQHF

clone size: once
V gene: TRBV7-2
J gene: TRBJ1-2
D gene: TRBD1
CDR3 DNA: TGTGCCAGCAGCCCGGACAGGGTGGCCTACTATGGCTACACCTTC
CDR3 protein: CASSPDRVAYYGYTF

clone size: -
V gene: TRBV29-1
J gene: TRBJ2-3
D gene: -
CDR3 DNA: TGCAGCGTTATGCCGGGGTTGGGAGATACGCAGTATTTT
CDR3 protein: CSVMPGLGDTQYF

clone size: once
V gene: TRBV12-3/TRBV12-4
J gene: TRBJ1-1
D gene: -
CDR3 DNA: TGTGCCAGCAGTGGGACTCGGCACACTGAAGCTTTCTTT
CDR3 protein: CASSGTRHTEAFF

clone size: -
V gene: TRBV7-2
J gene: TRBJ1-6
D gene: TRBD1
CDR3 DNA: TGTGCCAGCAGCAGCTACAGGGGGCGCGACTCACCCCTCCACTTT
CDR3 protein: CASSSYRGRDSPLHF

clone size: -
V gene: TRBV15
J gene: TRBJ2-4
D gene: -
CDR3 DNA: TGTGCCACCAGCACTAGGTCGAGTGGCAAAAACATTCAGTACTTC
CDR3 protein: CATSTRSSGKNIQYF

clone size: -
V gene: TRBV15
J gene: TRBJ1-2
D gene: TRBD1
CDR3 DNA: TGTGCCACCAGCAGGGACAGGGGCGGCTATGGCTACACCTTC
CDR3 protein: CATSRDRGGYGYTF

clone size: -
V gene: TRBV12-5
J gene: TRBJ1-2
D gene: -
CDR3 DNA: TGTGCTAGTGGTTATGGCGGCCTTGAGGCCACCTTC
CDR3 protein: CASGYGGLEATF

clone size: -
V gene: TRBV5-6
J gene: TRBJ2-2
D gene: TRBD1
CDR3 DNA: TGTGCCAGCAGCCCCCTGGGGACAGGGGGATCCAGGGAGCTGTTTTTT
CDR3 protein: CASSPLGTGGSRELFF

clone size: -
V gene: TRBV5-4
J gene: TRBJ2-1
D gene: -
CDR3 DNA: TGTGCCAGCAGCTCTCCAGCGAACCATGAGCAGTTCTTC
CDR3 protein: CASSSPANHEQFF

clone size: -
V gene: TRBV12-5
J gene: TRBJ1-1
D gene: TRBD1
CDR3 DNA: TGTGCTAGTGGTTTGGGCCAGACAGGGTGGACTGAAGCTTTCTTT
CDR3 protein: CASGLGQTGWTEAFF

clone size: -
V gene: TRBV18
J gene: TRBJ1-2
D gene: TRBD1
CDR3 DNA: TGTGCCAGCTCTCCGGACAGGGCCCTATCGCTCTTC
CDR3 protein: CASSPDRALSLF

clone size: -
V gene: TRBV7-2
J gene: TRBJ2-7
D gene: TRBD2
CDR3 DNA: TGTGCCAGCAGCTTAGGCTCTAGCGGGGGTTACGAGCAGTACTTC
CDR3 protein: CASSLGSSGGYEQYF

clone size: -
V gene: TRBV29-1
J gene: TRBJ2-3
D gene: -
CDR3 DNA: TGCAGCGCCACCGGCGGGGATACGCAGTATTTT
CDR3 protein: CSATGGDTQYF

clone size: -
V gene: TRBV2
J gene: TRBJ2-7
D gene: -
CDR3 DNA: TGTGCCAGCACCACGGGTCGCCCCTACGAGCAGTACTTC
CDR3 protein: CASTTGRPYEQYF

clone size: -
V gene: TRBV27
J gene: TRBJ2-3
D gene: -
CDR3 DNA: TGTGCCAGCACGGGAGCGAACACAGATACGCAGTATTTT
CDR3 protein: CASTGANTDTQYF

clone size: many
V gene: TRBV2
J gene: TRBJ1-1
D gene: TRBD1
CDR3 DNA: TGTGCCAGCAGTGGTGCAGGGGGGACAACCATGAACACTGAAGCTTTCTTT
CDR3 protein: CASSGAGGTTMNTEAFF

clone size: -
V gene: TRBV3-1/TRBV3-2
J gene: TRBJ2-5
D gene: TRBD2
CDR3 DNA: TGTGCCAGCAGTTCGACTAGCGGGGGCGGGACCCAGTACTTC
CDR3 protein: CASSSTSGGGTQYF

clone size: -
V gene: TRBV3-1/TRBV3-2
J gene: TRBJ2-7
D gene: -
CDR3 DNA: TGTGCCAGCAGCCGCCGGGACTACGAGCAGTACTTC
CDR3 protein: CASSRRDYEQYF

clone size: -
V gene: TRBV30
J gene: TRBJ2-5
D gene: -
CDR3 DNA: TGTGCCTGGAGTGTACCATGGGAGTTGGACCAAGAGACCCAGTACTTC
CDR3 protein: CAWSVPWELDQETQYF

clone size: -
V gene: TRBV18
J gene: TRBJ2-2
D gene: -
CDR3 DNA: TGTGCCAGCTCACCCGGTCTTCCTGGAGCCCGAGGCACCGGGGAGCTGTTTTTT
CDR3 protein: CASSPGLPGARGTGELFF

clone size: -
V gene: TRBV11-3
J gene: TRBJ2-2
D gene: -
CDR3 DNA: TGTGCCAGCAGCTTAGATTGGCAGACCGGGGAGCTGTTTTTT
CDR3 protein: CASSLDWQTGELFF

clone size: -
V gene: TRBV30
J gene: TRBJ1-2
D gene: -
CDR3 DNA: TGTGCCTGGAGAACGGGGGGGGCTAACTATGGCTACACCTTC
CDR3 protein: CAWRTGGANYGYTF

clone size: -
V gene: TRBV30
J gene: TRBJ1-1
D gene: -
CDR3 DNA: TGTGCCTGGAGTGGAGACAGAAGAGCTGAAGCTTTCTTT
CDR3 protein: CAWSGDRRAEAFF

clone size: -
V gene: TRBV6-2/TRBV6-3
J gene: TRBJ2-3
D gene: -
CDR3 DNA: TGTGCCAGCAGTTACTACGACAGTCTTAGCACAGATACGCAGTATTTT
CDR3 protein: CASSYYDSLSTDTQYF

clone size: -
V gene: TRBV6-5
J gene: TRBJ1-2
D gene: TRBD1
CDR3 DNA: TGTGCCAGCAGCACCTCGACAGGGGGCTACACCTTC
CDR3 protein: CASSTSTGGYTF

clone size: -
V gene: TRBV14
J gene: TRBJ1-2
D gene: -
CDR3 DNA: TGTGCCAGCAGCCAAGATCGGTCGGTGACACAGGCCCTCGGCTACACCTTC
CDR3 protein: CASSQDRSVTQALGYTF

clone size: -
V gene: TRBV3-1/TRBV3-2
J gene: TRBJ2-1
D gene: -
CDR3 DNA: TGTGCCAGCAGCCAACCAGGCCTCGATGAGCAGTTCTTC
CDR3 protein: CASSQPGLDEQFF